A selection of T cell receptor beta chains follows, all from one sample in a study of CD8+ T cells in alopecia areata. Some clones are missing from TCRdb's copy, which holds only in-frame ones; the method was immunoSEQ multiplex PCR. The data hold around 150,000 clones, with about two thirds observed a single time. The sequencing sample was made of CD8+ T cells sorted from blood. The receptors derive from a human donor in good health. Both conserved end residues are part of each CDR3. A D gene is named only where the DNA matches it firmly. Size is stated for part of the rows, as once, few or many counts, or as a class when the clone is expanded.

v_gene	j_gene	abundance	d_gene	CDR3nt	CDR3aa
TRBV27	TRBJ2-3	NA	NA	TGTGCCAGCAGTGGAACCACAGATACGCAGTATTTT	CASSGTTDTQYF
TRBV6-5	TRBJ2-7	NA	NA	TGTGCCAGCAGCCCTGCAGGGTTAACCTACGAGCAGTACTTC	CASSPAGLTYEQYF
TRBV29-1	TRBJ2-2	NA	NA	TGCAGCGTTGAAGAAAAGGCCGGGGAGCTGTTTTTT	CSVEEKAGELFF
TRBV29-1	TRBJ2-3	few	TRBD1	TGCAGCGTTGAAGGACGGGACAGGGATCTCACAGATACGCAGTATTTT	CSVEGRDRDLTDTQYF
TRBV29-1	TRBJ1-2	NA	NA	TGCAGCGTTGGAACAGGGAGGGATGGCTACACCTTC	CSVGTGRDGYTF
TRBV6-1	TRBJ2-7	NA	NA	TGTGCCAGCTTCGCGACCCTATTTGAGCAGTACTTC	CASFATLFEQYF
TRBV5-6	TRBJ1-1	NA	NA	TGTGCCAGCAGCCTGCTACACGACACTGAAGCTTTCTTT	CASSLLHDTEAFF
TRBV9	TRBJ2-1	NA	TRBD2	TGTGCCAGCAGCGTATTGGCGGGAGGGTACAATGAGCAGTTCTTC	CASSVLAGGYNEQFF
TRBV7-6	TRBJ2-2	NA	TRBD2	TGTGCCAGCGTGAGCGGGAGTGTCGGGGAGCTGTTTTTT	CASVSGSVGELFF
TRBV7-9	TRBJ2-2	NA	NA	TGTGCCAGCAGCCCCACTACCACCACCGGGGAGCTGTTTTTT	CASSPTTTTGELFF
TRBV6-6	TRBJ1-1	NA	TRBD1	TGTGCCAGCAAGGGACAGGCAGGCACTGAAGCTTTCTTT	CASKGQAGTEAFF
TRBV29-1	TRBJ1-1	NA	NA	TGCAGCGTGCCCCATCGGGAGGGGGGCACTGAAGCTTTCTTT	CSVPHREGGTEAFF
TRBV29-1	TRBJ1-1	once	TRBD1	TGCAGCGTCCGTTACGCAGGGGGAGCTTTCTTT	CSVRYAGGAFF
TRBV29-1	TRBJ2-7	NA	NA	TGCAGCGTTGATATTAGCTACGAGCAGTACTTC	CSVDISYEQYF
TRBV28	TRBJ2-1	many	NA	TGTGCCAGCAGTTCCGGACAGTTCTCCTACAATGAGCAGTTCTTC	CASSSGQFSYNEQFF
TRBV11-2	TRBJ2-1	NA	NA	TGTGCCAGCAGGCCTACTTACAATGAGCAGTTCTTC	CASRPTYNEQFF
TRBV4-1	TRBJ2-4	few	NA	TGCGCCAGCAGCCATGGCGAGGAGGAAGTCAAAAACATTCAGTACTTC	CASSHGEEEVKNIQYF
TRBV7-7	TRBJ2-3	once	TRBD2	TGTGCCAGCAGCTTAGCGGGGAGGGTTGGGGATACGCAGTATTTT	CASSLAGRVGDTQYF
TRBV19	TRBJ1-1	NA	TRBD1	TGTGCCGCCCAAACAGGGGGCACTGAAGCTTTCTTT	CAAQTGGTEAFF
TRBV11-2	TRBJ2-5	NA	NA	TGTGCCAGCAGCTCGGGGATCAAACAAGAGACCCAGTACTTC	CASSSGIKQETQYF
TRBV13	TRBJ2-2	NA	NA	TGTGCCAGCCGGGGTGCGAACACCGGGGAGCTGTTTTTT	CASRGANTGELFF
TRBV28	TRBJ2-7	NA	NA	TGTGCCAGCAGTTTCGACAGACAGGCTACCTACGAGCAGTACTTC	CASSFDRQATYEQYF
TRBV10-2	TRBJ2-6	few	TRBD2	TGCGCCAGCAATCAAGCGGGGAAGCCCTCTGGGGCCAACGTCCTGACTTTC	CASNQAGKPSGANVLTF
TRBV29-1	TRBJ2-2	NA	NA	TGCAGCGTTGCTGAGGGGACCGGGGAGCTGTTTTTT	CSVAEGTGELFF
TRBV29-1	TRBJ1-5	few	NA	TGCAGCGTTGCAGTAGGGCTCAATCAGCCCCAGCATTTT	CSVAVGLNQPQHF
TRBV5-4	TRBJ1-1	NA	NA	TGTGCCAGCAGCTTCGAGGACAGTGCTGAAGCTTTCTTT	CASSFEDSAEAFF
TRBV14	TRBJ2-7	NA	NA	TGTGCCAGCAGCCAAGGACTCGAGCAGTACTTC	CASSQGLEQYF
TRBV7-9	TRBJ2-7	NA	NA	TGTGCCAGCAGCTCCTACACCCACGAGCAGTACTTC	CASSSYTHEQYF
TRBV29-1	TRBJ1-1	NA	NA	TGCAGCGTTGAAGACGCAGGGGATTGGTCTGAAGCTTTCTTT	CSVEDAGDWSEAFF
TRBV19	TRBJ2-2	many	TRBD2	TGTGCCAGTAGTATACTAGCGGGAACCGGGGAGCTGTTTTTT	CASSILAGTGELFF
TRBV10-3	TRBJ2-7	NA	NA	TGTGCCATCAGTGACCCGGAGGGGTACGAGCAGTACTTC	CAISDPEGYEQYF
TRBV29-1	TRBJ1-1	few	NA	TGCAGCGTTGAAATGGGACTCAAGGGCTCGTGGAACACTGAAGCTTTCTTT	CSVEMGLKGSWNTEAFF
TRBV29-1	TRBJ2-7	NA	NA	TGCAGCGTTGATACGGGGGGCGCGTACGAGCAGTACTTC	CSVDTGGAYEQYF
TRBV5-6	TRBJ2-1	NA	NA	TGTGCCAGCAGCTTGGCCCCGGAGGCGGGGGAGCAGTTCTTC	CASSLAPEAGEQFF
TRBV11-2	TRBJ1-5	NA	NA	TGTGCCAGCAGCCCACCAAATCGGCCCCAGCATTTT	CASSPPNRPQHF
TRBV19	TRBJ2-7	NA	TRBD1	TGTGCCAGCATGACAGGGGACTACGAGCAGTACTTC	CASMTGDYEQYF
TRBV5-4	TRBJ2-1	once	TRBD2	TGTGCCAGCAGCCCGGGAGGGGGTAGTTACAATGAGCAGTTCTTC	CASSPGGGSYNEQFF
TRBV27	TRBJ2-1	NA	NA	TGTGCCAGCAGTTTATTCCTAGCGTCATCGGGTGAGCAGTTCTTC	CASSLFLASSGEQFF
TRBV19	TRBJ1-4	NA	NA	TGTGCCAGTAGTTCCGGTGTAGGGGCTAATGAAAAACTGTTTTTT	CASSSGVGANEKLFF
TRBV15	TRBJ2-5	NA	TRBD1	TGTGCCACCAGCAGAGGCCAGGGGGCGCTTTTTCGAGAGACCCAGTACTTC	CATSRGQGALFRETQYF
TRBV7-3	TRBJ2-6	NA	NA	TGTGCCAGCAGCTTAAACTCCGGGGCCAACGTCCTGACTTTC	CASSLNSGANVLTF
TRBV13	TRBJ1-2	NA	NA	TGTGCCAGCAGCCCCCAGACCGGAAACTATGGCTACACCTTC	CASSPQTGNYGYTF
TRBV5-6	TRBJ2-7	NA	NA	TGTGCCAGCAGCTCTACATCCAACGAGCAGTACTTC	CASSSTSNEQYF
TRBV5-1	TRBJ1-4	NA	NA	TGCGCCAGCAGCTTGGGATCCGGAATTGAAAAACTGTTTTTT	CASSLGSGIEKLFF
TRBV25-1	TRBJ1-5	NA	NA	TGTGCCAGCAGTGAGTTCGGCAATCAGCCCCAGCATTTT	CASSEFGNQPQHF
TRBV4-1	TRBJ2-7	NA	NA	TGCGCCAGCAGCCAAGTAGGGCAGGGAGGATACGAGCAGTACTTC	CASSQVGQGGYEQYF
TRBV10-2	TRBJ2-1	NA	TRBD2	TGCGCCAGTAGTAGCGGGAACCCTTGGGATGAGCAGTTCTTC	CASSSGNPWDEQFF
TRBV6-5	TRBJ2-2	NA	NA	TGTGCCAGCAGTCCGAGCTTCACCGGGGAGCTGTTTTTT	CASSPSFTGELFF
TRBV29-1	TRBJ1-2	few	NA	TGCAGCGTTGACGAGGGTCTCGTATATGGCTACACCTTC	CSVDEGLVYGYTF
TRBV14	TRBJ2-3	NA	NA	TGTGCCAGCAGCCAATATCTAGTCCGGACAGATACGCAGTATTTT	CASSQYLVRTDTQYF
TRBV7-6	TRBJ2-7	NA	NA	TGTGCCAGCAGCAGGACCGAGACCTACGAGCAGTACTTC	CASSRTETYEQYF